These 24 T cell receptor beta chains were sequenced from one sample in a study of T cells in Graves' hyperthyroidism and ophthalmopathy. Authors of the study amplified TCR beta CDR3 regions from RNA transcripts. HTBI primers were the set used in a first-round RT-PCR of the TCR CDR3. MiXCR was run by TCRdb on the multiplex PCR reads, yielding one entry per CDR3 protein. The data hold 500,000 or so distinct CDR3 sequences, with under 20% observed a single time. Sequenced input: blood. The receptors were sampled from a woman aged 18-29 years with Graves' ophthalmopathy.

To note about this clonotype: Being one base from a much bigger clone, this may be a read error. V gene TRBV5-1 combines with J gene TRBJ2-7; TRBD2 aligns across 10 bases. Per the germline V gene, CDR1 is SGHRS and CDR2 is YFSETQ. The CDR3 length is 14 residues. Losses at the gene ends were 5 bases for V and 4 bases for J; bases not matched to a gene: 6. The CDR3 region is CASSPTSGIYEQYF. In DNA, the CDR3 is TGCGCCAGCAGTCCAACTAGCGGGATTTACGAGCAGTACTTC. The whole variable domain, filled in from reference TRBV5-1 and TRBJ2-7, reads KAGVTQTPRYLIKTRGQQVTLSCSPISGHRSVSWYQQTPGQGLQFLFEYFSETQRNKGNFPGRFSGRQFSNSRSEMNVSTLELGDSALYLCASSPTSGIYEQYFGPGTRLTVT.

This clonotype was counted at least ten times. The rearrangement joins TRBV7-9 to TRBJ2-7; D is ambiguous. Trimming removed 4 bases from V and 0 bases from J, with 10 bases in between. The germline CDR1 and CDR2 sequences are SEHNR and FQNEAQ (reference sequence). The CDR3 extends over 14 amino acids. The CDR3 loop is CASSSRPSSYEQYF. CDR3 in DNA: TGTGCCAGCAGCTCACGACCAAGCTCCTACGAGCAGTACTTC. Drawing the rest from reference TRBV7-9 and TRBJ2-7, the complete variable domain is DTGVSQNPRHKITKRGQNVTFRCDPISEHNRLYWYRQTLGQGPEFLTYFQNEAQLEKSRLLSDRFSAERPKGSFSTLEIQRTEQGDSAMYLCASSSRPSSYEQYFGPGTRLTVT.

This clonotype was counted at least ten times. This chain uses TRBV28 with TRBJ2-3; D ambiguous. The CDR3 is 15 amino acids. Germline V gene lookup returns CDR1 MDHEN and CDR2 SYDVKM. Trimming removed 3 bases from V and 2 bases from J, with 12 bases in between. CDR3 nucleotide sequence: TGTGCCAGCAGTTTCCAATTGGGGAACACAGATACGCAGTATTTT. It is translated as CASSFQLGNTDTQYF. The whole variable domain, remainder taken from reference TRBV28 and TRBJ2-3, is DVKVTQSSRYLVKRTGEKVFLECVQDMDHENMFWYRQDPGLGLRLIYFSYDVKMKEKGDIPEGYSVSREKKERFSLILESASTNQTSMYLCASSFQLGNTDTQYFGPGTRLTVL.

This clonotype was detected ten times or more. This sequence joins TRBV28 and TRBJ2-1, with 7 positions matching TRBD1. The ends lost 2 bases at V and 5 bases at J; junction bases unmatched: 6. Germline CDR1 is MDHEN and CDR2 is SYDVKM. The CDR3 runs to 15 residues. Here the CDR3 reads CASSLPTTGNNEQFF. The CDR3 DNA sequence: TGTGCCAGCAGTTTACCGACGACAGGGAACAATGAGCAGTTCTTC.

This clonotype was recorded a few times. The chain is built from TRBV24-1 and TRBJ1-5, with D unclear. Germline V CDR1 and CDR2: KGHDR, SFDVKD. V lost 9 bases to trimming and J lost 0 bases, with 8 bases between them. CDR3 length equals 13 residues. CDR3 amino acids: CATSSGSNQPQHF. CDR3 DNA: TGTGCCACCTCCTCCGGTAGCAATCAGCCCCAGCATTTT.

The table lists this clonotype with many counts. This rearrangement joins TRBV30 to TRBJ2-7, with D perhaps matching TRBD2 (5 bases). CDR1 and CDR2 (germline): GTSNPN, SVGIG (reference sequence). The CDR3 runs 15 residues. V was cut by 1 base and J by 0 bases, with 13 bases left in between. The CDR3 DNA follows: TGTGCCTGGAGTGCCAGTGCTAGCCCCTCCTACGAGCAGTACTTC. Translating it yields CAWSASASPSYEQYF.

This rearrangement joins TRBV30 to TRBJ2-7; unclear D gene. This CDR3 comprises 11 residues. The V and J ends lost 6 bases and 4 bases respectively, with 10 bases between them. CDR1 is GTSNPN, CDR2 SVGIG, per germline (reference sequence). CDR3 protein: CACSSDYEQYF. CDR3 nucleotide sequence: TGTGCCTGTTCGTCTGATTACGAGCAGTACTTC.

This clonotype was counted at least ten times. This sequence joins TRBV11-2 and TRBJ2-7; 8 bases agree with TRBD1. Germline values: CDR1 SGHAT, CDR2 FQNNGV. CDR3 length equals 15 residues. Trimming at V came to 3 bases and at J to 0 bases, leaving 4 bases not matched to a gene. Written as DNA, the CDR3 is TGTGCCAGCAGCTTGAGGGACAGGCTCTCCTACGAGCAGTACTTC. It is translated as CASSLRDRLSYEQYF.

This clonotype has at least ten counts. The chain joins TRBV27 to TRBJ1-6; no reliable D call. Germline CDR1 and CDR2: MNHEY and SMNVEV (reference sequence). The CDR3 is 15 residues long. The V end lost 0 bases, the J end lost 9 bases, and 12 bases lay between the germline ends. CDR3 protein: CASSLSTGWRSPLHF. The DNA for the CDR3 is TGTGCCAGCAGTTTATCTACGGGGTGGCGTTCACCCCTCCACTTT.

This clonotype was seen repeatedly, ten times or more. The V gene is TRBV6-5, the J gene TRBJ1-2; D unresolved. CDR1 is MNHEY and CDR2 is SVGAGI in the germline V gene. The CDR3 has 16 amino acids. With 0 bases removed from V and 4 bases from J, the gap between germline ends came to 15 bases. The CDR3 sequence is CASSYSTAGSTYGYTF. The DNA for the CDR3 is TGTGCCAGCAGTTACTCCACTGCGGGGTCCACCTATGGCTACACCTTC.

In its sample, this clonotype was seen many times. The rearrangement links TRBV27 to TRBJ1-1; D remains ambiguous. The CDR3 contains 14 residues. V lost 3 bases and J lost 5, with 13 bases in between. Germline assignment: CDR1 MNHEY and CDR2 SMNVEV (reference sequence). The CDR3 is CASSFVQLGTEAFF. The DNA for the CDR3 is TGTGCCAGCAGTTTCGTACAGCTGGGGACTGAAGCTTTCTTT.

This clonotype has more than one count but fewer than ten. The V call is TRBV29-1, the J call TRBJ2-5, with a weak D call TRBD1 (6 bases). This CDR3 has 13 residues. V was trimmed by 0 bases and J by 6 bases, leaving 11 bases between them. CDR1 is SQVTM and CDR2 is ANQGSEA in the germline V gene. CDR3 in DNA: TGCAGCGTTGAAGATGGGGGCAGAAAGACCCAGTACTTC. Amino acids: CSVEDGGRKTQYF.

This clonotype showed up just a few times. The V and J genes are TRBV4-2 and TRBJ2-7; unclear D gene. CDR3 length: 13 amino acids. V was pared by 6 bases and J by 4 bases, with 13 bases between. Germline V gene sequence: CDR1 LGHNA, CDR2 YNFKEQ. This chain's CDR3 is CASRRSLGYEQYF. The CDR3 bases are TGTGCCAGCAGAAGGTCCCTAGGGTACGAGCAGTACTTC.

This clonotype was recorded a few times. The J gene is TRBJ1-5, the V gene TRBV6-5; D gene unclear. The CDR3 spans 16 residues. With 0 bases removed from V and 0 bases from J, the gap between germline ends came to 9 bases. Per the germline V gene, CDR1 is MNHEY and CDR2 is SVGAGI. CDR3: CASSYSPSYSNQPQHF. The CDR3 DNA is TGTGCCAGCAGTTACTCGCCCAGCTATAGCAATCAGCCCCAGCATTTT.

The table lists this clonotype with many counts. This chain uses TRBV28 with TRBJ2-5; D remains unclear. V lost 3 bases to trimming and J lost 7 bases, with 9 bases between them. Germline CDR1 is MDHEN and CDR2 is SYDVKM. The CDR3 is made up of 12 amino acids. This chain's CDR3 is CASSLRGTTQYF. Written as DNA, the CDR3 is TGTGCCAGCAGTTTGCGCGGCACGACCCAGTACTTC.

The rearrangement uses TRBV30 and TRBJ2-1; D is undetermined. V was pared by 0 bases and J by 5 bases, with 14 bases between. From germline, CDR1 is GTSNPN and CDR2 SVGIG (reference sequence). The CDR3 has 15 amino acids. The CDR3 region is CAWSVGSSPHNEQFF. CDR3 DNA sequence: TGTGCCTGGAGTGTAGGGTCCTCCCCCCACAATGAGCAGTTCTTC.

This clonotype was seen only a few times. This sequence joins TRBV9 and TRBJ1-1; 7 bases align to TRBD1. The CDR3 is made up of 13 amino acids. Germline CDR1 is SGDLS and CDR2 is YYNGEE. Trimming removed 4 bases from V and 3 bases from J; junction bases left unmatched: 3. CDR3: CASSQRGHTEAFF. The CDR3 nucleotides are TGTGCCAGCAGCCAGAGGGGGCACACTGAAGCTTTCTTT.

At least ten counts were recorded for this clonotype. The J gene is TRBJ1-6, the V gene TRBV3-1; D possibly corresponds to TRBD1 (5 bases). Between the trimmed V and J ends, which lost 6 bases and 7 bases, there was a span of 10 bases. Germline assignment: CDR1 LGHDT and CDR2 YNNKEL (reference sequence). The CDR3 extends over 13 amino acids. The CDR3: CASSLKGNSPLHF. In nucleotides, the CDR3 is TGTGCCAGCAGTCTTAAGGGGAATTCACCCCTCCACTTT.

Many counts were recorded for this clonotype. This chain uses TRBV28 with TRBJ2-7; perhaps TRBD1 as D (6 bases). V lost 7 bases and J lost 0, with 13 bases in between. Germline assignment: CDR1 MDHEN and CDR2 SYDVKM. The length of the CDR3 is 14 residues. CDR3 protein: CASTFRTDSYEQYF. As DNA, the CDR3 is TGTGCCAGCACTTTCAGGACAGACTCCTACGAGCAGTACTTC. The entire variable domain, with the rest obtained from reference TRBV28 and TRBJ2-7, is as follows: DVKVTQSSRYLVKRTGEKVFLECVQDMDHENMFWYRQDPGLGLRLIYFSYDVKMKEKGDIPEGYSVSREKKERFSLILESASTNQTSMYLCASTFRTDSYEQYFGPGTRLTVT.

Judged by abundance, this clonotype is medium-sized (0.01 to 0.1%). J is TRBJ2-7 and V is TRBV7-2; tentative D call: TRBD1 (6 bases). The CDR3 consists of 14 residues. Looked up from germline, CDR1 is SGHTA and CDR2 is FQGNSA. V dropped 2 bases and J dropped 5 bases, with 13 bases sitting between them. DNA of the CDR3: TGTGCCAGCAGCTTATCAGGGGTGGTAGACGAGCAGTACTTC. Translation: CASSLSGVVDEQYF.

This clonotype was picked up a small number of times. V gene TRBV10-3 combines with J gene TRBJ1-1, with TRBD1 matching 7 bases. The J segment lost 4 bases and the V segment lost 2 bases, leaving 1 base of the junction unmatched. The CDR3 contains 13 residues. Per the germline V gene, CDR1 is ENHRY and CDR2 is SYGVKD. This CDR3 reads CAISERGLTEAFF. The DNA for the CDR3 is TGTGCCATCAGTGAGAGGGGGCTCACTGAAGCTTTCTTT.

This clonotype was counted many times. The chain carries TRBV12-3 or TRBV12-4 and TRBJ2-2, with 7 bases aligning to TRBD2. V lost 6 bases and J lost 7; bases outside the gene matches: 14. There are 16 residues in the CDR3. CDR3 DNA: TGTGCCAGCAGATCGTTCCGCGGGAGAGTCGACGGGGAGCTGTTTTTT. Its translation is CASRSFRGRVDGELFF.

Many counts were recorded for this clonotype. The CDR3 is CASSLEAGSSYEQYF. For the CDR3, the DNA is TGTGCCAGCAGCTTAGAGGCGGGGAGCTCCTACGAGCAGTACTTC. The rearrangement links TRBV7-2 to TRBJ2-7; tentative D call: TRBD2 (6 bases). V was cut by 1 base and J by 0 bases, with 10 bases left in between. Germline assignment: CDR1 SGHTA and CDR2 FQGNSA. This CDR3 region has 15 residues. Full variable domain (rest looked up from reference TRBV7-2 and TRBJ2-7): GAGVSQSPSNKVTEKGKDVELRCDPISGHTALYWYRQSLGQGLEFLIYFQGNSAPDKSGLPSDRFSAERTGGSVSTLTIQRTQQEDSAVYLCASSLEAGSSYEQYFGPGTRLTVT.

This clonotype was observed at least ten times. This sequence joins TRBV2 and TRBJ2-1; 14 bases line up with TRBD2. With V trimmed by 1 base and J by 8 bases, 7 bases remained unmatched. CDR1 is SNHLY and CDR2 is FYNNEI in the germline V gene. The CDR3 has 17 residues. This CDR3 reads CASSEVVPGLAGDEQFF. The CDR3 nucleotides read TGTGCCAGCAGTGAAGTGGTTCCGGGACTAGCGGGGGATGAGCAGTTCTTC.